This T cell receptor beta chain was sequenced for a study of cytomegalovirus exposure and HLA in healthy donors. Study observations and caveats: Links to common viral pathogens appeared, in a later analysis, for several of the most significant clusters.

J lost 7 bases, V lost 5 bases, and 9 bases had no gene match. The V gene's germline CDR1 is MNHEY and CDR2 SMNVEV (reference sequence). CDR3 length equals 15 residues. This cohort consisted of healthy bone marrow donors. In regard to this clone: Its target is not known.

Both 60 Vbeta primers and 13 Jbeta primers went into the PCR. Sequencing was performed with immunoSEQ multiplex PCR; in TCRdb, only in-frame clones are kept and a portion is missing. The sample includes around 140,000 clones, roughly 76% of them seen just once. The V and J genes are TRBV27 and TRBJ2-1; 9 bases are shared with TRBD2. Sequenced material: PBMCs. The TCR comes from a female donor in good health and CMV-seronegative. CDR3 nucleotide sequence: TGTGCCAGCAGTCTCCTCGGCGGGGGGGCGAATGAGCAGTTCTTC. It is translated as CASSLLGGGANEQFF.